This T cell receptor beta chain was found in a study of blood T cell repertoires in COVID-19. Study at large: The study drew acute and convalescent COVID-19 samples from the United States, Italy and Spain. T cells, B-cell-depleted T cells, or PBMCs supplied cDNA or gDNA.

Authors' data handling: Estimation of nucleated cell counts relied on the amplification of reference gene primers. Sequencing was performed with immunoSEQ multiplex PCR; in TCRdb, only in-frame clones are kept and a portion is missing. The V and J calls and clone size are taken from that table; D and trimming were inferred from the DNA. The table includes about 230,000 clones, approximately 87% detected once. The specimen was peripheral blood. This TCR came from a woman between 65 and 79 years old with active or convalescent COVID-19.

Written as DNA, the CDR3 is TGTGCCAGCAGCCCCTCCGGACTCCTCAATGAGCAGTTCTTC. This gives the protein CASSPSGLLNEQFF. The chain joins TRBV7-8 to TRBJ2-1, with D possibly being TRBD2 (5 bases). V shed 5 bases and J shed 6 bases, with 14 bases lying between them. The germline CDR1 and CDR2 sequences are SGHVS and FQNEAQ. This CDR3 is 14 amino acids long.